The 8 T cell receptor beta chains given below trace back to one sample, sequenced in a study of blood T cell repertoires in COVID-19. Sequenced by immunoSEQ multiplex PCR; TCRdb stores in-frame clones only, minus some. The table lists tens of thousands of clones, about 85% of them singletons. The sample taken for sequencing was peripheral blood. All receptors come from a man aged 60 to 69 with COVID-19, enrolled during active disease.

This clone came up once. For the CDR3, the DNA is TGTGCCAGCAGCCGTCAGGGGTCTTACTACAATGAGCAGTTCTTC. As protein: CASSRQGSYYNEQFF. V is TRBV14 and J is TRBJ2-1, with D possibly TRBD1 on 6 matching bases. Germline assignment: CDR1 SGHDN and CDR2 FVKESK. The CDR3 consists of 15 residues. V was shortened by 4 bases and J by 3 bases, with 13 bases between the two germline ends.

The chain uses TRBV7-2 and TRBJ1-3; no firm D call. This CDR3 spans 14 amino acids. Germline V gene sequence: CDR1 SGHTA, CDR2 FQGNSA. V lost 0 bases, J lost 0 bases, and 3 bases lay in between. This chain's CDR3 is CASSLALSGNTIYF. In DNA form, the CDR3 reads TGTGCCAGCAGCTTAGCTCTCTCTGGAAACACCATATATTTT.

The rearrangement links TRBV7-2 to TRBJ2-5; 7 bases fit TRBD2. This CDR3 is 16 amino acids long. The germline V gene has CDR1 SGHTA and CDR2 FQGNSA. V was clipped by 0 bases and J by 2 bases; unmatched bases: 6. The CDR3 sequence is CASSLASGGGQETQYF. The CDR3 bases are TGTGCCAGCAGCTTAGCATCGGGGGGAGGGCAAGAGACCCAGTACTTC.

The chain combines TRBV6-2 or TRBV6-3 with TRBJ2-2; TRBD1 is a possible D gene (6 bases). V was clipped by 6 bases and J by 7 bases, with 12 bases between them. The germline gives CDR1 MNHEY, CDR2 SVGEGT. The CDR3 runs to 13 residues. The CDR3 reads CASSTGYDGELFF. The CDR3 DNA reads TGTGCCAGCAGCACAGGGTACGACGGGGAGCTGTTTTTT.

The chain employs TRBV5-1 and TRBJ2-1; TRBD2 matches at 8 bases. This CDR3 is built from 15 residues. Trimming cost V 0 bases and J 1 base; bases outside gene matches: 0. The V gene's germline CDR1 is SGHRS and CDR2 YFSETQ. The CDR3 nucleotides are TGCGCCAGCAGCTTGGTAGCGGGGTCCTACAATGAGCAGTTCTTC. Protein sequence: CASSLVAGSYNEQFF.

The chain carries TRBV12-5 and TRBJ2-2, with D possibly being TRBD1 (6 bases). Germline-derived CDR1 and CDR2 are LGHNT and FRNRAP. V was cut by 7 bases and J by 7 bases, with 10 bases left in between. The CDR3 runs 12 residues. The CDR3 nucleotides read TGTGCTAGTGCCAGGACAGACGGGGAGCTGTTTTTT. It is translated as CASARTDGELFF.

The chain employs TRBV28 and TRBJ2-3, with TRBD2 matching over 11 bases. CDR1 MDHEN and CDR2 SYDVKM come from the germline V gene. J was trimmed by 1 base and V by 3 bases; bases with no gene match: 9. The CDR3 is 18 amino acids. The CDR3 nucleotides read TGTGCCAGCAGTTTTGCTACTAGCGGGGGTCTTGGCACAGATACGCAGTATTTT. The encoded protein is CASSFATSGGLGTDTQYF.

The chain links TRBV5-1 to TRBJ1-1; the match to TRBD1 covers 7 bases. Germline loops: CDR1 SGHRS, CDR2 YFSETQ. There are 13 residues in the CDR3. Trimming cost V 5 bases and J 3 bases; bases outside gene matches: 4. In DNA form, the CDR3 reads TGCGCCAGCAGACTTACAGGGGACACTGAAGCTTTCTTT. Translating it yields CASRLTGDTEAFF. Full variable domain (missing parts from reference TRBV5-1 and TRBJ1-1): KAGVTQTPRYLIKTRGQQVTLSCSPISGHRSVSWYQQTPGQGLQFLFEYFSETQRNKGNFPGRFSGRQFSNSRSEMNVSTLELGDSALYLCASRLTGDTEAFFGQGTRLTVV.